The T cell receptor (beta chain) under discussion was sequenced for a study of T cell repertoires in cytomegalovirus infection. General study findings and limits: Individuals carrying CMV plus the relevant HLA were identified by cumulative frequency of public TCR beta families. Ex vivo responses were dominated by HLA-C-restricted CMV-specific TCR beta clonotypes.

Each CDR3 protein gets one entry after TCRdb re-called the reads with MiXCR. Among around 300,000 distinct CDR3 sequences listed, roughly 21% were seen once. In regard to this clonotype: The antigen is undetermined.

The J segment lost 1 base and the V segment lost 5 bases, leaving 5 bases of the junction unmatched. CDR1 and CDR2 (germline): LNHNV, YYDKDF (reference sequence). The CDR3 covers 16 residues. The TCR comes from a human donor in good health (CMV status not recorded). Some clones in this sample may be carry-over from other donors' samples. The V gene is TRBV15, the J gene TRBJ2-2; 9 bases are shared with TRBD1. Sample: cultured PBMCs, taken from culture after CMV antigen stimulation. The CDR3 DNA reads TGTGCCACCAGCGGGACAGGGAGGGAGAACACCGGGGAGCTGTTTTTT. Translation: CATSGTGRENTGELFF. Complete variable domain (other parts from reference TRBV15 and TRBJ2-2): DAMVIQNPRYQVTQFGKPVTLSCSQTLNHNVMYWYQQKSSQAPKLLFHYYDKDFNNEADTPDNFQSRRPNTSFCFLDIRSPGLGDTAMYLCATSGTGRENTGELFFGEGSRLTVL.